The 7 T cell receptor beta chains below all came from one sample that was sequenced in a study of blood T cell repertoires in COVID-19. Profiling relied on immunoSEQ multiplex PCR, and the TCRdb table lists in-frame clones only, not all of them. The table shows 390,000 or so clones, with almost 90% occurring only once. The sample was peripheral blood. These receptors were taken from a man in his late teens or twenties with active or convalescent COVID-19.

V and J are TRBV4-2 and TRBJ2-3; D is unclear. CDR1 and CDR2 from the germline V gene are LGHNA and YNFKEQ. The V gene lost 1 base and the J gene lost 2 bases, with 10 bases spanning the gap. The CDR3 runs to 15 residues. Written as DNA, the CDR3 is TGTGCCAGCAGCCAAGGCGAGAGAAACACAGATACGCAGTATTTT. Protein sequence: CASSQGERNTDTQYF.

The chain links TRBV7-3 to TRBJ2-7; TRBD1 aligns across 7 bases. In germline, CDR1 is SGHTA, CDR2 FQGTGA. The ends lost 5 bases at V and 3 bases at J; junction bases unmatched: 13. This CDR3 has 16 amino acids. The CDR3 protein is CASSAGTGVSSYEQYF. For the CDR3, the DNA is TGTGCCAGCAGCGCCGGAACAGGGGTTAGCAGCTACGAGCAGTACTTC.

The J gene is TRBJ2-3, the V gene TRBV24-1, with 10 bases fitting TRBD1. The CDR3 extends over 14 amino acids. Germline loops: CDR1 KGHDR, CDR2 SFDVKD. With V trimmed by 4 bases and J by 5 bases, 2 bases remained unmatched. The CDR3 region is CATSDRTGGDTQYF. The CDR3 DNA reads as TGTGCCACCAGTGACCGGACAGGGGGAGATACGCAGTATTTT.

Here the CDR3 DNA reads TGCGCCAGCAGCCGTAACAGGGAAGGGGATCAGCCCCAGCATTTT. Amino acids: CASSRNREGDQPQHF. The V and J genes are TRBV4-1 and TRBJ1-5, with D perhaps TRBD1 (6 bases). The CDR3 spans 15 residues. The V and J ends lost 4 bases and 5 bases respectively, with 15 bases between them. Germline V gene data show CDR1 as MGHRA and CDR2 as YSYEKL.

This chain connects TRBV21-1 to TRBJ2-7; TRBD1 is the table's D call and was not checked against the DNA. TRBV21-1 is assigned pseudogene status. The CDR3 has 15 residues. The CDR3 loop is CASSLLQGVEYEQYF. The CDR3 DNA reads TGTGCCAGCAGCTTACTACAGGGAGTTGAGTACGAGCAGTACTTC.

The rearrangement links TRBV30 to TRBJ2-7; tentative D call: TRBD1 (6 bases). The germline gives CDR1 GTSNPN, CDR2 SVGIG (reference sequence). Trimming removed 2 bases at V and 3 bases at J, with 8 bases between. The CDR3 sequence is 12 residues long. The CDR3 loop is CAWSQGNYEQYF. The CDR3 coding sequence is TGTGCCTGGAGTCAGGGGAACTACGAGCAGTACTTC.

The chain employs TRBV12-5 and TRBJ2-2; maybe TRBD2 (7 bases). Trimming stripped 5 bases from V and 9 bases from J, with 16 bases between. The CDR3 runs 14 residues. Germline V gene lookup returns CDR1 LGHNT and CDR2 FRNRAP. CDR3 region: CASGAWGGLRELFF. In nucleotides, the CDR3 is TGTGCTAGTGGTGCCTGGGGGGGGCTAAGGGAGCTGTTTTTT.